This TCR beta chain appears in the sequencing data of a study of T cell responses to AZD1222 COVID-19 vaccine. Whole-study findings and limits: The repertoires were collected only after the peak T cell response. Dominant CD4 TCR responses targeted spike regions 160-218 and 743-854. Among the donors, most were white British and more were female, and clonal diversity was possibly underestimated.

The repertoire was sequenced with immunoSEQ multiplex PCR; TCRdb's copy has only in-frame clones and lacks some. The data contain roughly 51,000 clones, 89% of them singletons. As regards this clone: Its specificity is unknown.

The sequence was collected from an adult who received the AZD1222 COVID-19 vaccine. This specimen consisted of peripheral blood, obtained 28 days after the second AZD1222 dose.

CDR3 region: CATSRDAQGGGADTQYF. The CDR3, as DNA: TGTGCCACCAGCAGAGATGCCCAGGGGGGAGGGGCAGATACGCAGTATTTT. V and J are TRBV15 and TRBJ2-3, with D tentatively TRBD1 or TRBD2 (7 bases each). Germline CDR1 reads LNHNV; CDR2 reads YYDKDF (reference sequence). V dropped 0 bases and J dropped 4 bases, with 17 bases sitting between them. CDR3 length: 17 amino acids.